This is a list of T cell receptor beta chains from one sample in a study of cytomegalovirus exposure and HLA in healthy donors. Assay: immunoSEQ multiplex PCR; the TCRdb copy retains only in-frame clones and omits some. The sample holds under 130,000 clones, 75% to 85% seen once. The material sequenced was PBMCs. Source of these receptors: a man aged 30 to 39 in good health and CMV-seronegative. Each CDR3 is given with its conserved first and last residue. A D gene is named only where the DNA matches it firmly. Some rows mark clone size as missing; the rest say once, few, many or name a class of expanded clone.

V gene: TRBV4-1
J gene: TRBJ1-1
clone size: -
D gene: -
CDR3 DNA: TGCGCCAGCAGCCAAGAGGGGGCAGGGGCTGAAGCTTTCTTT
CDR3 protein: CASSQEGAGAEAFF

V gene: TRBV19
J gene: TRBJ2-1
clone size: -
D gene: TRBD1
CDR3 DNA: TGTGCCAGTAGTAGGGCGCAGACAGGGGGTTACAATGAGCAGTTCTTC
CDR3 protein: CASSRAQTGGYNEQFF

V gene: TRBV28
J gene: TRBJ2-7
clone size: -
D gene: TRBD2
CDR3 DNA: TGTGCCAGCAGTAGAGAGCGGGAGTCACCCTACGAGCAGTACTTC
CDR3 protein: CASSRERESPYEQYF

V gene: TRBV2
J gene: TRBJ2-2
clone size: -
D gene: -
CDR3 DNA: TGTGCCAGCAGCCCGAGGCAGGGCGACACCGGGGAGCTGTTTTTT
CDR3 protein: CASSPRQGDTGELFF

V gene: TRBV4-1
J gene: TRBJ2-2
clone size: few
D gene: -
CDR3 DNA: TGCGCCAGCAGCCTCACCGAGGGTGTCGGGGAGCTGTTTTTT
CDR3 protein: CASSLTEGVGELFF

V gene: TRBV10-3
J gene: TRBJ2-5
clone size: -
D gene: -
CDR3 DNA: TGTGCCATCAGTGAACCAGGGCAAGAGACCCAGTACTTC
CDR3 protein: CAISEPGQETQYF

V gene: TRBV13
J gene: TRBJ1-1
clone size: -
D gene: TRBD1
CDR3 DNA: TGTGCCAGCAGCCCTCGACAGGGTATGAACACTGAAGCTTTCTTT
CDR3 protein: CASSPRQGMNTEAFF

V gene: TRBV5-1
J gene: TRBJ2-7
clone size: -
D gene: -
CDR3 DNA: TGCGCCAGCAGCTTGGCCAGTCCTTTACTGACAGTTTCCTTC
CDR3 protein: CASSLASPLLTVSF

V gene: TRBV9
J gene: TRBJ1-2
clone size: -
D gene: -
CDR3 DNA: TGTGCCAGCAGCGTTCTGGGGGGGGGCTACACCTTC
CDR3 protein: CASSVLGGGYTF

V gene: TRBV7-8
J gene: TRBJ1-2
clone size: -
D gene: -
CDR3 DNA: TGTGCCAGCAGCCCGGACATCTATGGCTACACCTTC
CDR3 protein: CASSPDIYGYTF

V gene: TRBV5-4
J gene: TRBJ2-7
clone size: -
D gene: TRBD2
CDR3 DNA: TGTGCCAGCAGCCAGACTAGCGGGACCTACGAGCAGTACTTC
CDR3 protein: CASSQTSGTYEQYF

V gene: TRBV5-8
J gene: TRBJ1-1
clone size: few
D gene: -
CDR3 DNA: TGTGCCAGCAGCCACAGGGTCGAGAACACTGAAGCTTTCTTT
CDR3 protein: CASSHRVENTEAFF

V gene: TRBV19
J gene: TRBJ1-1
clone size: -
D gene: TRBD1
CDR3 DNA: TGTGCCAGTACCGATGACAGGGGAGGGGTGAACACTGAAGCTTTCTTT
CDR3 protein: CASTDDRGGVNTEAFF

V gene: TRBV9
J gene: TRBJ2-2
clone size: -
D gene: TRBD2
CDR3 DNA: TGTGCCAGCAGCGTCACTAGCGGGAGGGTCGCCGGGGAGCTGTTTTTT
CDR3 protein: CASSVTSGRVAGELFF

V gene: TRBV11-2
J gene: TRBJ1-3
clone size: -
D gene: -
CDR3 DNA: TGTGCCAGCAGCCCCCGGGGGTCGGACACCATATATTTT
CDR3 protein: CASSPRGSDTIYF

V gene: TRBV30
J gene: TRBJ1-2
clone size: few
D gene: -
CDR3 DNA: TGTGCCTGGAGTGTATCCCTCGACCAGGGAGGCTACACCTTC
CDR3 protein: CAWSVSLDQGGYTF

V gene: TRBV5-1
J gene: TRBJ2-1
clone size: few
D gene: -
CDR3 DNA: TGCGCCAGCAGCTTTGATGTAGGGGCAGGGGAGCAGTTCTTC
CDR3 protein: CASSFDVGAGEQFF

V gene: TRBV28
J gene: TRBJ2-6
clone size: -
D gene: -
CDR3 DNA: TGTGCCAGCAGTTTCTCCGGGGATAGGGCCAACGTCCTGACTTTC
CDR3 protein: CASSFSGDRANVLTF

V gene: TRBV5-6
J gene: TRBJ1-1
clone size: -
D gene: -
CDR3 DNA: TGTGCCAGCAGCTTGGGGCAGGGCGGAACTGAAGCTTTCTTT
CDR3 protein: CASSLGQGGTEAFF

V gene: TRBV5-1
J gene: TRBJ2-1
clone size: -
D gene: TRBD2
CDR3 DNA: TGCGCCAGCAGCTTGGGGCTAGCGGGAGGGCATGAGCAGTTCTTC
CDR3 protein: CASSLGLAGGHEQFF

V gene: TRBV5-1
J gene: TRBJ2-1
clone size: -
D gene: TRBD1
CDR3 DNA: TGCGCCAGCAGCTCCGGGACAGCCATCTACAATGAGCAGTTCTTC
CDR3 protein: CASSSGTAIYNEQFF

V gene: TRBV30
J gene: TRBJ2-5
clone size: few
D gene: TRBD2
CDR3 DNA: TGTGCCTGGAGTGTACGGCGGGGGGAGACCCAGTACTTC
CDR3 protein: CAWSVRRGETQYF

V gene: TRBV5-6
J gene: TRBJ2-1
clone size: -
D gene: TRBD2
CDR3 DNA: TGTGCCAGCAGCTTGGGACTAGCGTCCTACAATGAGCAGTTCTTC
CDR3 protein: CASSLGLASYNEQFF

V gene: TRBV29-1
J gene: TRBJ2-7
clone size: many
D gene: -
CDR3 DNA: TGCAGCGTTACTCTACAGACCTACGAGCAGTACTTC
CDR3 protein: CSVTLQTYEQYF

V gene: TRBV5-6
J gene: TRBJ2-1
clone size: -
D gene: TRBD2
CDR3 DNA: TGTGCCAGCAGCCCTGGGGGACTAGCGGGAGGACTCACCTACAATGAGCAGTTCTTC
CDR3 protein: CASSPGGLAGGLTYNEQFF

V gene: TRBV5-1
J gene: TRBJ2-1
clone size: -
D gene: -
CDR3 DNA: TGCGCCAGCTCCCGGGACTCTGGGTACAATGAGCAGTTCTTC
CDR3 protein: CASSRDSGYNEQFF

V gene: TRBV5-1
J gene: TRBJ2-5
clone size: -
D gene: TRBD2
CDR3 DNA: TGCGCCAGCAGCTTGGCCGTGAGCGGGAGTAGGGCCCAGTACTTC
CDR3 protein: CASSLAVSGSRAQYF

V gene: TRBV28
J gene: TRBJ2-7
clone size: once
D gene: -
CDR3 DNA: TGTGCCAGCAGATCAGGGCCAACCTCCTACGAGCAGTACTTC
CDR3 protein: CASRSGPTSYEQYF

V gene: TRBV20-1
J gene: TRBJ2-5
clone size: -
D gene: -
CDR3 DNA: TGCAGTGCCGTAACCCGGGAGACCCAGTACTTC
CDR3 protein: CSAVTRETQYF

V gene: TRBV7-9
J gene: TRBJ2-1
clone size: -
D gene: -
CDR3 DNA: TGTTCCAGCAGCTCCAGAAACTACAATGAGCAGTTCTTC
CDR3 protein: CSSSSRNYNEQFF

V gene: TRBV29-1
J gene: TRBJ2-4
clone size: -
D gene: TRBD2
CDR3 DNA: TGCAGCGTTGAATGGGGGGGGGATAACATTCAGTACTTC
CDR3 protein: CSVEWGGDNIQYF

V gene: TRBV4-1
J gene: TRBJ2-1
clone size: -
D gene: -
CDR3 DNA: TGCGCCAGCAGCCAAGCGGTGTACTCCTACAATGAGCAGTTCTTC
CDR3 protein: CASSQAVYSYNEQFF

V gene: TRBV12-5
J gene: TRBJ1-5
clone size: -
D gene: -
CDR3 DNA: TGTGCTAGTGGTCCGGACACTCACCTCAATCAGCCCCAGCATTTT
CDR3 protein: CASGPDTHLNQPQHF

V gene: TRBV6-5
J gene: TRBJ2-7
clone size: few
D gene: TRBD2
CDR3 DNA: TGTGCCAGCAGTTCATTTGCGGGAGGGTCCTACGAGCAGTACTTC
CDR3 protein: CASSSFAGGSYEQYF

V gene: TRBV28
J gene: TRBJ1-2
clone size: -
D gene: TRBD1
CDR3 DNA: TGTGCCAGCCTCCAGGGGGCGTATGGCTACACCTTC
CDR3 protein: CASLQGAYGYTF

V gene: TRBV30
J gene: TRBJ1-1
clone size: -
D gene: -
CDR3 DNA: TGTGCCTGGAGCAAAAATCGGGGGGAGGCTGAAGCTTTCTTT
CDR3 protein: CAWSKNRGEAEAFF

V gene: TRBV9
J gene: TRBJ2-6
clone size: once
D gene: -
CDR3 DNA: TGTGCCAGCAGCGTAGCCAGTTCTGGGGCCAACGTCCTGACTTTC
CDR3 protein: CASSVASSGANVLTF

V gene: TRBV2
J gene: TRBJ2-2
clone size: -
D gene: TRBD2
CDR3 DNA: TGTGCCAGCAGTAGGACTAGCGGGACCGGGGAGCTGTTTTTT
CDR3 protein: CASSRTSGTGELFF

V gene: TRBV7-9
J gene: TRBJ2-7
clone size: -
D gene: TRBD2
CDR3 DNA: TGTGCCAGCAGCTTAGTCGGGTCACTAGCGTCCTACGAGCAGTACTTC
CDR3 protein: CASSLVGSLASYEQYF

V gene: TRBV14
J gene: TRBJ2-1
clone size: -
D gene: TRBD1
CDR3 DNA: TGTGCCAGCAGCCAAGAACAGGGGGGCCGCTGGTACAATGAGCAGTTCTTC
CDR3 protein: CASSQEQGGRWYNEQFF

V gene: TRBV4-2
J gene: TRBJ2-7
clone size: -
D gene: TRBD2
CDR3 DNA: TGTGCCAGCAGCCCCAGAGATACCGCCAGCGGGAGATCCTACGAGCAGTACTTC
CDR3 protein: CASSPRDTASGRSYEQYF

V gene: TRBV21-1
J gene: TRBJ1-2
clone size: -
D gene: -
CDR3 DNA: TGTGCCAGCAGCAAAGGGGGGACTCCTTCCCTCTATGGCTACACCTTC
CDR3 protein: CASSKGGTPSLYGYTF

V gene: TRBV7-7
J gene: TRBJ2-5
clone size: -
D gene: -
CDR3 DNA: TGTGCCAGCAGCTTAGTAGGGGACCAAGAGACCCAGTACTTC
CDR3 protein: CASSLVGDQETQYF

V gene: TRBV10-1
J gene: TRBJ2-2
clone size: few
D gene: TRBD1
CDR3 DNA: TGCGCCAGCAGTGAGGCAGGGGGCGCCGGGGAGCTGTTTTTT
CDR3 protein: CASSEAGGAGELFF

V gene: TRBV18
J gene: TRBJ2-6
clone size: few
D gene: TRBD1
CDR3 DNA: TGTGCCAGCTCCGTTACAGGGGGCTACAACTCTGGGGCCAACGTCCTGACTTTC
CDR3 protein: CASSVTGGYNSGANVLTF

V gene: TRBV30
J gene: TRBJ1-4
clone size: once
D gene: -
CDR3 DNA: TGTGCCTGGAGTGTCCAGGGCCTGTTTAATGAAAAACTGTTTTTT
CDR3 protein: CAWSVQGLFNEKLFF

V gene: TRBV28
J gene: TRBJ2-1
clone size: -
D gene: TRBD2
CDR3 DNA: TGTGCCAGCTTCAATGCGGCGGGAGCGTACAATGAGCAGTTCTTC
CDR3 protein: CASFNAAGAYNEQFF

V gene: TRBV4-3
J gene: TRBJ1-4
clone size: -
D gene: -
CDR3 DNA: TGCGCCAGCAGCCAAATGCAGGGTTGGGAAAAACTGTTTTTT
CDR3 protein: CASSQMQGWEKLFF

V gene: TRBV28
J gene: TRBJ1-2
clone size: -
D gene: -
CDR3 DNA: TGTGCCAGCAGTTGGGACTGGTATGGCTACACCTTC
CDR3 protein: CASSWDWYGYTF